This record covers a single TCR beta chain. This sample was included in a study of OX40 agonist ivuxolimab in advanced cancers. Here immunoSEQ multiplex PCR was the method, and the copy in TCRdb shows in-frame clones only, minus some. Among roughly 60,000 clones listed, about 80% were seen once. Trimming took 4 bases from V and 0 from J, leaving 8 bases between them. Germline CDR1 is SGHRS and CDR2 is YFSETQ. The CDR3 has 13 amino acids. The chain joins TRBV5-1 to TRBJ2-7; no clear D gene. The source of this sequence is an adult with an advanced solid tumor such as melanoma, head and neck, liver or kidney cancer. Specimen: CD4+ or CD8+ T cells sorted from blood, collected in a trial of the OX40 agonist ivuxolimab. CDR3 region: CASSPSDSYEQYF. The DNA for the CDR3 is TGCGCCAGCAGCCCTTCCGACTCCTACGAGCAGTACTTC.